One sample yielded the 28 T cell receptor beta chains listed below, sequenced in a study of cytomegalovirus exposure and HLA in healthy donors (dated by TCRdb to 2016 to 2017). Library preparation employed the immunoSEQ multiplex PCR assay. TCRdb re-hosts the immuneACCESS table, in-frame sequences only. Its copies lack some clones; in the studies checked, an unresolved V gene accounts for under half of them, and the cause for the rest is not known. For this sample there are tens of thousands of clones; 89% appear just once. The ten largest clones take up 15% of the sample. Material: PBMCs. The receptors originated from a woman younger than 35 in good health and CMV-seronegative.

The rearrangement links TRBV9 to TRBJ2-1, with a tentative D call TRBD2 (5 bases). The CDR3 runs to 15 residues. Germline V gene lookup returns CDR1 SGDLS and CDR2 YYNGEE. V was trimmed by 3 bases and J by 3 bases, leaving 13 bases between them. The CDR3 DNA sequence: TGTGCCAGCAGCGCCCCCAGCGGAGGCTACAATGAGCAGTTCTTC. It translates to CASSAPSGGYNEQFF.

The V call is TRBV6-6, the J call TRBJ1-2; no firm D call. The V gene's germline CDR1 is MNHNY and CDR2 SVGAGI (reference sequence). The CDR3 has 13 amino acids. V lost 6 bases to trimming and J lost 1 base, with 9 bases between them. CDR3 sequence (DNA): TGTGCCAGCAGCGGAGACGGTAACTATGGCTACACCTTC. Translated: CASSGDGNYGYTF.

CDR3 in amino acids: CASSHPRDEQFF. CDR3 nucleotides: TGTGCCAGCAGCCACCCACGGGATGAGCAGTTCTTC. V gene TRBV5-5 combines with J gene TRBJ2-1; D call uncertain. This CDR3 spans 12 amino acids. Trimming took off 4 bases at V and 8 bases at J, with 10 bases between the two ends. The germline gives CDR1 SGHKS, CDR2 YYEKEE (reference sequence).

The chain has TRBV4-2 and TRBJ1-1; D not certain. This CDR3 contains 17 residues. V lost 1 base, J lost 0 bases, and 15 bases lay in between. Germline V gene lookup returns CDR1 LGHNA and CDR2 YNFKEQ. Here the CDR3 reads CASSQAESAKMNTEAFF. CDR3 bases: TGTGCCAGCAGCCAAGCGGAGAGCGCGAAGATGAACACTGAAGCTTTCTTT.

This chain connects TRBV7-3 to TRBJ1-2, with TRBD1 matching 11 bases. Trimming at V came to 5 bases and at J to 4 bases, leaving 6 bases not matched to a gene. The CDR3 totals 15 residues. Germline assignment: CDR1 SGHTA and CDR2 FQGTGA. CDR3 loop: CASSPGTGGSYGYTF. The CDR3 DNA sequence: TGTGCCAGCAGCCCCGGGACAGGGGGAAGCTATGGCTACACCTTC.

The rearrangement joins TRBV28 to TRBJ2-2; TRBD1 agrees at 7 bases. The V and J ends lost 5 bases and 3 bases, in that order; junction bases with no gene match: 9. CDR3 length: 16 residues. Germline loops: CDR1 MDHEN, CDR2 SYDVKM. The CDR3 spells CASSETGRIYTGELFF. The CDR3, as DNA: TGTGCCAGCAGTGAGACAGGGCGAATCTACACCGGGGAGCTGTTTTTT.

The chain has TRBV6-5 and TRBJ1-2; 8 nucleotides agree with TRBD1. Germline-derived CDR1 and CDR2 are MNHEY and SVGAGI. With V trimmed by 7 bases and J by 8 bases, 12 bases remained unmatched. The CDR3 loop spans 14 amino acids. This chain's CDR3 is CASTEDRAVGGYTF. The CDR3 nucleotides read TGTGCCAGCACCGAGGACAGGGCTGTGGGAGGCTACACCTTC.

The CDR3 DNA reads TGTGCCATCGGTAAACGGGAGGATCCGGGCGAGCAGTACTTC. Amino acids: CAIGKREDPGEQYF. The V and J genes are TRBV10-3 and TRBJ2-7, with TRBD2 identical over 7 bases. CDR1 and CDR2 (germline): ENHRY, SYGVKD. Losses at the gene ends were 8 bases for V and 6 bases for J; bases not matched to a gene: 13. This CDR3 has 14 residues.

The V and J genes are TRBV28 and TRBJ1-2; D uncertain. This CDR3 comprises 14 residues. Germline values: CDR1 MDHEN, CDR2 SYDVKM. Trimming cost V 3 bases and J 4 bases, with 12 bases left between them. CDR3 bases: TGTGCCAGCAGTTTGGGAGGAGCCTCCTATGGCTACACCTTC. Protein sequence: CASSLGGASYGYTF.

The chain has TRBV7-2 and TRBJ2-3; TRBD2 aligns across 10 bases. Trimming removed 5 bases from V and 7 bases from J; junction bases left unmatched: 6. The CDR3 loop spans 14 amino acids. Germline CDR1 SGHTA, CDR2 FQGNSA. CDR3 amino acids: CASSPSGREYTQYF. In DNA, the CDR3 is TGTGCCAGCAGCCCCAGCGGGAGGGAATATACGCAGTATTTT.

The chain carries TRBV5-6 and TRBJ1-2, with unresolved D. The CDR3 sequence is 12 residues long. Germline loops: CDR1 SGHDT, CDR2 YYEEEE. Deletions cut 4 bases from V and 7 bases from J, with 11 bases between. The CDR3 nucleotides read TGTGCCAGCAGCCGCGATGTGCGTGGCTACACCTTC. Its translation is CASSRDVRGYTF.

The chain is built from TRBV19 and TRBJ1-2; 8 nucleotides match TRBD1. V was clipped by 5 bases and J by 4 bases; unmatched bases: 12. The CDR3 loop spans 16 amino acids. Germline-derived CDR1 and CDR2 are LNHDA and SQIVND (reference sequence). The CDR3 region is CASSPGQGGGFYGYTF. CDR3 nucleotide sequence: TGTGCCAGTAGTCCAGGACAGGGAGGGGGCTTCTATGGCTACACCTTC.

The genes are TRBV4-2 and TRBJ1-4; possibly TRBD1 for D (6 bases). The germline CDR1 and CDR2 sequences are LGHNA and YNFKEQ. V lost 0 bases and J lost 8, with 13 bases in between. This CDR3 region has 15 residues. The CDR3 bases are TGTGCCAGCAGCCAAGATCTGACAGGCCAGGAAAAACTGTTTTTT. Protein: CASSQDLTGQEKLFF.

In its sample, this clone was seen once. The chain employs TRBV18 and TRBJ1-5, with D possibly being TRBD1 (6 bases). The CDR3 is made up of 15 amino acids. CDR1 KGHSH and CDR2 LQKENI come from the germline V gene. V lost 2 bases and J 5 bases, leaving 13 bases between the germline ends. CDR3 loop: CASSPAQGKDQPQHF. The CDR3 region has the DNA TGTGCCAGCTCACCAGCCCAGGGGAAGGATCAGCCCCAGCATTTT.

The V gene is TRBV7-9, the J gene TRBJ2-1; 7 nucleotides agree with TRBD2. Germline V CDR1 and CDR2: SEHNR, FQNEAQ (reference sequence). Unmatched junction bases numbered 16, after V lost 1 base and J lost 10 bases. This CDR3 has 17 amino acids. CDR3 residues: CASSLGLGSGTKFEQFF. CDR3 nucleotide sequence: TGTGCCAGCAGCTTAGGGCTGGGAAGCGGGACTAAGTTCGAGCAGTTCTTC.

This clone occurred once. V is TRBV7-8 and J is TRBJ1-1; D is undetermined. Germline V lookup: CDR1 SGHVS, CDR2 FQNEAQ. Trimming shortened V by 6 bases and J by 4 bases, and 18 bases separated the two germline ends. This CDR3 has 15 amino acids. The CDR3, as DNA: TGTGCCAGCAGATCAATGGGAGAATTCAGCACTGAAGCTTTCTTT. As protein: CASRSMGEFSTEAFF. The full variable domain, in which reference TRBV7-8 and TRBJ1-1 provide the parts outside the CDR3, is GAGVSQSPRYKVAKRGQDVALRCDPISGHVSLFWYQQALGQGPEFLTYFQNEAQLDKSGLPSDRFFAERPEGSVSTLKIQRTQQEDSAVYLCASRSMGEFSTEAFFGQGTRLTVV.

The chain joins TRBV5-6 to TRBJ1-2; 8 bases fit TRBD1. Germline values: CDR1 SGHDT, CDR2 YYEEEE. The CDR3 totals 16 residues. Trimming removed 4 bases from V and 0 bases from J; junction bases left unmatched: 8. The CDR3 here is CASSSGTGTSNYGYTF. The CDR3 DNA reads as TGTGCCAGCAGCAGCGGGACAGGAACTTCTAACTATGGCTACACCTTC.

This clone was picked up one time. This chain connects TRBV6-5 to TRBJ1-1; 8 bases map to TRBD1. CDR3 length: 13 amino acids. From germline, CDR1 is MNHEY and CDR2 SVGAGI. Germline trimming cut 6 bases from V and 4 bases from J; bases unmatched to any gene: 4. The CDR3 DNA follows: TGTGCCAGCAGCCCGGACAGGGCCACTGAAGCTTTCTTT. Translating it yields CASSPDRATEAFF.

The V call is TRBV9, the J call TRBJ2-2, with no clear D. Germline V gives CDR1 SGDLS, CDR2 YYNGEE. Trimming pared 3 bases from V and 5 bases from J, leaving 17 bases between. There are 16 residues in the CDR3. CDR3 loop: CASSGRSPEATGELFF. CDR3 DNA: TGTGCCAGCAGCGGGCGGTCGCCTGAGGCGACCGGGGAGCTGTTTTTT.

The rearrangement links TRBV28 to TRBJ1-1; D remains unclear. Germline V CDR1 and CDR2: MDHEN, SYDVKM. The CDR3 spans 14 residues. V was trimmed by 6 bases and J by 1 base, leaving 12 bases between them. The CDR3 protein is CASRKTQENTEAFF. The CDR3 coding sequence is TGTGCCAGCAGAAAAACGCAGGAGAACACTGAAGCTTTCTTT.

The chain employs TRBV18 and TRBJ2-5, with D possibly matching TRBD1 (5 bases). The CDR3 contains 15 residues. Trimming took 4 bases from V and 3 from J, leaving 15 bases between them. Germline lookup yields CDR1 KGHSH and CDR2 LQKENI. For the CDR3, the DNA is TGTGCCAGCTCACGTTTCGAGACAGAAAAAGAGACCCAGTACTTC. It codes for CASSRFETEKETQYF.

The chain recombines TRBV7-8 with TRBJ2-2, with TRBD2 matching over 9 bases. The ends lost 0 bases at V and 0 bases at J; junction bases unmatched: 5. CDR1 SGHVS and CDR2 FQNEAQ come from the germline V gene. CDR3 length: 18 residues. CDR3 sequence reads: CASSLAGAGGTNTGELFF. The CDR3 nucleotides read TGTGCCAGCAGCTTAGCCGGAGCGGGGGGAACGAACACCGGGGAGCTGTTTTTT.

The CDR3 here is CSGTGGETQYF. The CDR3 DNA sequence: TGCAGCGGGACCGGGGGAGAGACCCAGTACTTC. This chain uses TRBV29-1 with TRBJ2-5; the D gene is possibly TRBD2 (6 bases). Germline CDR1 SQVTM, CDR2 ANQGSEA. CDR3 length equals 11 residues. V was shortened by 7 bases and J by 4 bases, with 10 bases between the two germline ends.

This clone appeared a single time. This chain links TRBV4-1 with TRBJ2-1; D is perhaps TRBD2 (6 bases). Germline V gene data show CDR1 as MGHRA and CDR2 as YSYEKL. V was pared by 7 bases and J by 5 bases, with 15 bases between. The CDR3 has 14 amino acids. As DNA, the CDR3 is TGCGCCAGCAATGAGATCGGGAGCCACAATGAGCAGTTCTTC. Translation gives CASNEIGSHNEQFF.

J is TRBJ2-7 and V is TRBV30; unclear D gene. Germline lookup yields CDR1 GTSNPN and CDR2 SVGIG (reference sequence). The germline V and J ends were trimmed by 2 bases and 2 bases, with 4 bases remaining between them. The CDR3 has 11 amino acids. CDR3 in amino acids: CAWSQTYEQYF. The CDR3 bases are TGTGCCTGGAGTCAGACCTACGAGCAGTACTTC.

J is TRBJ2-7 and V is TRBV4-3, with D uncertain. Trimming stripped 0 bases from V and 1 base from J, with 13 bases between. The CDR3 is 16 residues long. Germline V gene sequence: CDR1 LGHNA, CDR2 YSLEER. CDR3 in amino acids: CASSQDIDTQSYEQYF. The CDR3 coding sequence is TGCGCCAGCAGCCAAGATATTGACACCCAGTCCTACGAGCAGTACTTC.

The chain combines TRBV7-9 with TRBJ1-3; D is perhaps TRBD1 (5 bases). Trimming cost V 1 base and J 2 bases, with 12 bases left between them. Germline V CDR1 and CDR2: SEHNR, FQNEAQ (reference sequence). The CDR3 is 16 residues long. CDR3 DNA sequence: TGTGCCAGCAGCTTAGGACCACAGGAAGCTGGAAACACCATATATTTT. Translating gives CASSLGPQEAGNTIYF.

The V call is TRBV5-4, the J call TRBJ1-2; a possible D gene is TRBD1 (6 bases). CDR1 is SGHNT, CDR2 YYREEE, per germline (reference sequence). Trimming took 0 bases from V and 0 from J, leaving 9 bases between them. The CDR3 is 15 residues long. The chain's CDR3 is CASSLETGANYGYTF. CDR3 bases: TGTGCCAGCAGCTTGGAGACAGGAGCTAACTATGGCTACACCTTC.